This T cell receptor beta chain originates from a study of siplizumab effects on memory and regulatory T cells. Regarding the study as a whole: An assignable naive or memory phenotype was lacking in roughly 80-97% of proliferating CD4+ or CD8+ clones. Suppressive function of proliferating Tregs from siplizumab cultures was not confirmed.

Sequenced by immunoSEQ multiplex PCR; TCRdb stores in-frame clones only, minus some. The sample lists 99,000 or so clones, 93% occurring once. The germline V gene has CDR1 SGHRS and CDR2 YFSETQ. V lost 5 bases and J lost 7; bases outside the gene matches: 11. The CDR3 is made up of 15 amino acids. Concerning this clone: Its antigen is currently unknown.

The sample was Tregs sorted from blood. The gene calls are TRBV5-1 and TRBJ2-4, with 8 bases aligning to TRBD1. The sequence derives from a human donor in good health. The CDR3 bases are TGCGCCAGCAGTTCAAGGACAGGGCGAGAGAACATTCAGTACTTC. This encodes CASSSRTGRENIQYF.